The present TCR beta chain was sequenced within a study of cytomegalovirus exposure and HLA in healthy donors. This clone was picked up many times. Amplification used 60 Vbeta primers and 13 Jbeta primers. TCRdb keeps only in-frame clones here, not all; method: immunoSEQ multiplex PCR. The repertoire holds about 140,000 clones, with roughly 83% as singletons. Germline V lookup: CDR1 LGHNA, CDR2 YSLEER. The V end was cut by 0 bases, the J end by 4 bases, with 12 bases between. The CDR3 extends over 15 amino acids. The J gene is TRBJ1-2, the V gene TRBV4-3; maybe TRBD1 (6 bases). The sequencing sample was made of PBMCs. This TCR was recovered from a man in his forties or fifties in good health and CMV-seropositive. The CDR3 DNA reads TGCGCCAGCAGCCAAGATCGACAGGCCTTCTATGGCTACACCTTC. This translates into CASSQDRQAFYGYTF.